These 23 T cell receptor beta chains were sequenced from one sample in a study of OX40 agonist ivuxolimab in advanced cancers. TCRdb's table, derived via immunoSEQ multiplex PCR, lists solely in-frame clones and lacks some. The data show over 70,000 clones, approximately 89% seen once. Sequenced here: CD4+ or CD8+ T cells sorted from blood, sampled in a trial of the OX40 agonist ivuxolimab. These receptors all stem from an adult with an advanced solid tumor such as melanoma, head and neck, liver or kidney cancer.

The chain is built from TRBV4-2 and TRBJ2-3, with D tentatively TRBD1 or TRBD2 (7 bases each). This CDR3 is built from 15 residues. Germline V gene data show CDR1 as LGHNA and CDR2 as YNFKEQ. V lost 0 bases to trimming and J lost 6 bases, with 13 bases between them. Here the CDR3 DNA reads TGTGCCAGCAGCCAAGATCTTCAGGGGGGGGATACGCAGTATTTT. Its protein product is CASSQDLQGGDTQYF.

The J gene is TRBJ2-3, the V gene TRBV27; D not resolved. The CDR3 is 13 residues long. Germline loops: CDR1 MNHEY, CDR2 SMNVEV (reference sequence). V lost 3 bases and J 5 bases, leaving 9 bases between the germline ends. The CDR3 spells CASSLQDGDTQYF. CDR3 nucleotide sequence: TGTGCCAGCAGTTTGCAGGACGGAGATACGCAGTATTTT.

The J gene is TRBJ2-1, the V gene TRBV5-1; D remains ambiguous. Germline lookup yields CDR1 SGHRS and CDR2 YFSETQ. CDR3 length: 15 residues. Trimming removed 0 bases at V and 1 base at J, with 8 bases between. The chain's CDR3 is CASSLEVSSYNEQFF. CDR3 coding DNA: TGCGCCAGCAGCTTGGAGGTTTCTTCCTACAATGAGCAGTTCTTC.

This clone was seen only once. The J gene is TRBJ1-2, the V gene TRBV28; possibly TRBD1 for D (6 bases). Germline lookup yields CDR1 MDHEN and CDR2 SYDVKM. V was shortened by 5 bases and J by 0 bases, with 22 bases between the two germline ends. The CDR3 spans 18 residues. The CDR3 DNA reads as TGTGCCAGCAGTCGAGATCCGGGACATACACCTTCTAACTATGGCTACACCTTC. Its translation: CASSRDPGHTPSNYGYTF.

J is TRBJ1-1 and V is TRBV7-2; the match to TRBD1 covers 7 bases. The length of the CDR3 is 13 residues. The V and J ends lost 5 bases and 4 bases, in that order; junction bases with no gene match: 4. Per the germline V gene, CDR1 is SGHTA and CDR2 is FQGNSA. This CDR3 is CASSPRGGTEAFF. The CDR3 DNA follows: TGTGCCAGCAGCCCCAGGGGGGGCACTGAAGCTTTCTTT.

V and J are TRBV5-6 and TRBJ1-2, with D possibly TRBD1 on 5 matching bases. The CDR3 contains 14 residues. The V end was cut by 2 bases, the J end by 8 bases, with 16 bases between. Germline CDR1 is SGHDT and CDR2 is YYEEEE. The CDR3 reads CASSFGLGGEGYTF. CDR3 in DNA: TGTGCCAGCAGCTTCGGGCTTGGGGGGGAAGGCTACACCTTC.

The genes are TRBV9 and TRBJ2-7; no reliable D call. Trimming stripped 4 bases from V and 2 bases from J, with 19 bases between. Germline V gene sequence: CDR1 SGDLS, CDR2 YYNGEE. The CDR3 consists of 16 residues. In DNA form, the CDR3 reads TGTGCCAGCAGCATTTTCAACCACGGGCAAACCTACGAGCAGTACGTC. Amino acids: CASSIFNHGQTYEQYV.

The chain uses TRBV6-5 and TRBJ1-1; D uncertain. Germline lookup yields CDR1 MNHEY and CDR2 SVGAGI. CDR3 length: 14 amino acids. V lost 2 bases and J lost 4, with 11 bases in between. The CDR3 here is CASSYLPSFTEAFF. CDR3 nucleotides: TGTGCCAGCAGTTACCTACCGAGTTTCACTGAAGCTTTCTTT.

The chain links TRBV15 to TRBJ2-5; D possibly corresponds to TRBD1 (5 bases). The CDR3 loop spans 15 amino acids. The germline V gene encodes CDR1 LNHNV and CDR2 YYDKDF (reference sequence). The V end lost 0 bases, the J end lost 1 base, and 9 bases lay between the germline ends. The CDR3 DNA reads TGTGCCACCAGCAGAGAGGCAGGGCCCCAAGAGACCCAGTACTTC. This sequence encodes CATSREAGPQETQYF. Using reference TRBV15 and TRBJ2-5 for the parts outside the CDR3, the full variable domain is DAMVIQNPRYQVTQFGKPVTLSCSQTLNHNVMYWYQQKSSQAPKLLFHYYDKDFNNEADTPDNFQSRRPNTSFCFLDIRSPGLGDTAMYLCATSREAGPQETQYFGPGTRLLVL.

As regards this clone: One junction end disagrees with the germline gene, perhaps due to a read error. This rearrangement joins TRBV11-1 to TRBJ2-1, with 9 bases that match TRBD2. The CDR3 is made up of 15 amino acids. Per the germline V gene, CDR1 is SGHAT and CDR2 is FQDESV (reference sequence). The CDR3, as DNA: TGTGCCAGCAGTTTAGCGGGAGTGGCCTACAATGAGCAGTTCTTC. Amino acid sequence: CASSLAGVAYNEQFF.

V is TRBV29-1 and J is TRBJ1-1; a weak D match, TRBD1 (5 bases). The CDR3 is 15 amino acids. Germline CDR1 is SQVTM and CDR2 is ANQGSEA. Trimming pared 4 bases from V and 0 bases from J, leaving 15 bases between. In nucleotides, the CDR3 is TGCAGCGTTGGGAGGGACCCGAATTTGAACACTGAAGCTTTCTTT. It is translated as CSVGRDPNLNTEAFF.

This clone appeared once. The CDR3 is CASSYTTGYSLGAKNIQYF. The DNA for the CDR3 is TGTGCCAGCAGCTACACGACAGGGTATTCCCTTGGGGCCAAAAACATTCAGTACTTC. The genes are TRBV5-8 and TRBJ2-4; TRBD1 matches 7 bases. With 3 bases clipped from V and 1 base from J, the junction kept 16 bases outside the gene matches. Germline V lookup: CDR1 SGHTS, CDR2 YDEGEE. This CDR3 spans 19 amino acids.

The CDR3 is CASSTRNTEAFF. The CDR3 DNA reads TGTGCCAGTAGTACTAGGAACACTGAAGCTTTCTTT. V gene TRBV19 combines with J gene TRBJ1-1; D gene ambiguous. Trimming stripped 4 bases from V and 1 base from J, with 4 bases between. Germline loops: CDR1 LNHDA, CDR2 SQIVND (reference sequence). CDR3 size: 12 residues.

V usage is TRBV11-2 and J usage is TRBJ1-1; D call uncertain. V lost 0 bases and J lost 0, with 2 bases in between. The germline V gene encodes CDR1 SGHAT and CDR2 FQNNGV. The CDR3 is 13 residues long. Here the CDR3 reads CASSLEVNTEAFF. The CDR3 DNA is TGTGCCAGCAGCTTAGAAGTGAACACTGAAGCTTTCTTT.

The chain has TRBV4-1 and TRBJ2-5; no definite D call. CDR3 length: 13 residues. From germline, CDR1 is MGHRA and CDR2 YSYEKL. The V gene lost 0 bases and the J gene lost 1 base, with 3 bases spanning the gap. CDR3: CASSQEFQETQYF. In DNA form, the CDR3 reads TGCGCCAGCAGCCAAGAGTTCCAAGAGACCCAGTACTTC.

This chain uses TRBV5-1 with TRBJ2-7, with TRBD1 as a possible D gene (6 bases). Germline V lookup: CDR1 SGHRS, CDR2 YFSETQ. This CDR3 region has 15 residues. Trimming took 2 bases from V and 6 from J, leaving 18 bases between them. CDR3 protein: CASSLDRSRLGEQYF. The CDR3 DNA is TGCGCCAGCAGCTTAGACAGGAGCCGCCTCGGCGAGCAGTACTTC.

Written as DNA, the CDR3 is TGCGCCAGCAGCCAAGAAATCGGACGGCGGGGCGCCTACGAGCAGTACGTC. Translation: CASSQEIGRRGAYEQYV. This chain links TRBV4-1 with TRBJ2-7; D may be TRBD2 (6 bases). The CDR3 length is 17 residues. Deletions cut 0 bases from V and 2 bases from J, with 17 bases between. Per the germline V gene, CDR1 is MGHRA and CDR2 is YSYEKL.

The V and J genes are TRBV25-1 and TRBJ1-4, with 12 bases fitting TRBD1. The V gene's germline CDR1 is MGHDK and CDR2 SYGVNS. The CDR3 sequence is 14 residues long. Trimming at V came to 4 bases and at J to 6 bases, leaving 0 bases not matched to a gene. CDR3 bases: TGTGCCAGCAGTGGGGACAGGGGGCATGAAAAACTGTTTTTT. Translating gives CASSGDRGHEKLFF. Using reference TRBV25-1 and TRBJ1-4 for the parts outside the CDR3, the full variable domain is EADIYQTPRYLVIGTGKKITLECSQTMGHDKMYWYQQDPGMELHLIHYSYGVNSTEKGDLSSESTVSRIRTEHFPLTLESARPSHTSQYLCASSGDRGHEKLFFGSGTQLSVL.

The J gene is TRBJ2-5, the V gene TRBV2; a possible D gene is TRBD1 (6 bases). The germline V gene has CDR1 SNHLY and CDR2 FYNNEI. The CDR3 is 14 residues long. The germline V and J ends were trimmed by 6 bases and 5 bases, with 16 bases remaining between them. CDR3: CASSLGAISETQYF. The CDR3 coding sequence is TGTGCCAGCAGCCTGGGGGCTATTAGTGAGACCCAGTACTTC.

The chain carries TRBV30 and TRBJ1-2; 9 nucleotides align to TRBD1. Trimming cost V 5 bases and J 4 bases; bases outside gene matches: 2. The CDR3 has 12 amino acids. Looked up from germline, CDR1 is GTSNPN and CDR2 is SVGIG (reference sequence). The chain's CDR3 is CAWDRGGYGYTF. In nucleotides, the CDR3 is TGTGCCTGGGACAGGGGGGGCTATGGCTACACCTTC. Using reference TRBV30 and TRBJ1-2 for the parts outside the CDR3, the full variable domain is SQTIHQWPATLVQPVGSPLSLECTVEGTSNPNLYWYRQAAGRGLQLLFYSVGIGQISSEVPQNLSASRPQDRQFILSSKKLLLSDSGFYLCAWDRGGYGYTFGSGTRLTVV.

The J gene is TRBJ2-5, the V gene TRBV19, with D perhaps assigned TRBD1 or TRBD2 (6 bases each). V dropped 1 base and J dropped 4 bases, with 16 bases sitting between them. CDR1 is LNHDA and CDR2 is SQIVND in the germline V gene (reference sequence). This CDR3 comprises 16 residues. CDR3 amino acids: CASSIGRGRGRETQYF. The CDR3 coding sequence is TGTGCCAGTAGTATAGGTCGGGGGCGCGGTCGAGAGACCCAGTACTTC.

The chain uses TRBV18 and TRBJ2-1; TRBD2 matches 9 bases. The germline V gene has CDR1 KGHSH and CDR2 LQKENI. V was clipped by 8 bases and J by 3 bases; unmatched bases: 5. This CDR3 region has 14 residues. The DNA of the CDR3 is TGTGCCAGCGACGAAGCGGGGGGCTACAATGAGCAGTTCTTC. It yields the protein CASDEAGGYNEQFF.

The CDR3 protein is CASSLAAPQETQYF. The DNA for the CDR3 is TGCGCCAGCAGCTTGGCAGCGCCACAAGAGACCCAGTACTTC. The V and J genes are TRBV5-1 and TRBJ2-5; D uncertain. V shed 0 bases and J shed 2 bases, with 8 bases lying between them. Germline CDR1 is SGHRS and CDR2 is YFSETQ. This CDR3 is 14 amino acids long.